This T cell receptor beta chain was retrieved from a study of blood T cells in healthy people across ages (dated by TCRdb to 2015 to 2017). Background on the whole study: In model experiments, template switching captured about one uniquely barcoded TCR beta cDNA molecule for every two T cells. To track age-related changes in TCR beta repertoire diversity, the study relied on deep sequencing normalized with unique cDNA molecular identifiers. The donors were split into four age groups: young (average about 15 years), middle-aged (roughly 39), aged (over 55) and long-lived (about 82). To avoid experimental bias, donors of different ages were randomly spread across the sequencing lanes. Two additional independent replicas of 1 million unique cDNA reads from the same blood draw were analyzed for two donors (one aged 18 to 30 and one aged 80 or older).

What the authors observed across the whole study: Conclusive comparison of naive and antigen-experienced compartments was prevented by the profiling of bulk unsorted PBMCs. Estimates of total diversity based on one million sequenced T cells were considered lower bounds and underestimates. The percentage of naive T cells measured by flow cytometry correlated strongly with observed TCR beta diversity. Compared with the aged group, more naive CD4+ T cells, fewer expanded clones and increased TCR diversity were shown by the long-lived group, suggesting age selection. Donor CMV infection status was unknown, potentially confounding age-related changes in expanded clonotypes. As age increased, observed TCR beta diversity per million T cells dropped in a roughly linear way, and a significant reduction was already evident by age 40.

Library method: 5' RACE. TCRdb names Illumina HiSeq 2500 as the instrument used. A second roughly 6 to 12 cycle PCR used a sample-barcoded 5' primer and a J-beta primer mix. A unique molecular identifier was introduced onto each TCR beta cDNA molecule by a template-switch 5' adaptor carrying 12 random nucleotides. Each sample yielded at least 3 million CDR3-containing paired-end reads. First-strand cDNA was synthesized from all RNA with the Mint cDNA synthesis kit, primed by a TRBC-specific oligonucleotide. After uracil-DNA glycosylase treatment, a first 18-cycle PCR used universal primers M1SS and BC2_uni_R on all cDNA. Per the source publication's procedure: For normalization, 1 million high-quality reads were randomly selected from each sample, with every read carrying a distinct molecular identifier. Reads sharing molecular identifiers were discarded rather than binned into consensus sequences. MiTCR, run with a Q25 quality threshold and the strictest error-elimination algorithm, handled CDR3 identification, clonotype clustering and error correction. A nonparametric unseen species model using Euler transformation provided a lower-bound estimate of total TCR beta diversity. Through fastp at Q25 and MiXCR, TCRdb rebuilt clones from the public reads, retaining in-frame beta chains. Entries are consolidated by CDR3 protein sequence, retaining the most common genes and DNA. TCRdb, not the original authors, processed these V and J calls. Counted in this sample were about 800,000 distinct CDR3 sequences; 58% of them appeared once. Around 20% of the sample is held by the ten biggest clonotypes.

The germline V gene (reference sequence) provides CDR1 LNHNV and CDR2 YYDKDF. The CDR3 numbers 16 residues from cysteine through phenylalanine. The sequence is cut down to CDR3 DNA, 48 bases in frame from base 1. Germline trimming amounts to 3 bases on V and 2 bases on J, with 7 as the count of junction bases outside the gene matches. Systemically healthy Caucasian individuals from Russia, some 40 in total and aged about 6 to 100 years, were included as donors. Each donor gave ten milliliters of peripheral blood, drawn into EDTA-treated Vacutainer tubes. PBMCs were isolated by Ficoll-Paque density-gradient centrifugation, with at least 6.5 million obtained per sample. Trizol reagent was used to extract total RNA from PBMCs, with at least 6 micrograms per sample. For every donor, flow cytometry on a PBMC aliquot measured the percentage of naive CD45RAhigh/CD27high T cells. This clonotype came up once. Its target antigen remains unknown. Base qualities are not recorded, but no much larger clone differs from it by a single base.

Sequenced: blood. The chain links TRBV15 with TRBJ2-1, with 7 bases matching TRBD2. This receptor was obtained from a man under 40 in good health. This receptor carries the CDR3 CATSRASGATYNEQFF. The DNA is as follows: TGTGCCACCAGCAGGGCCAGCGGGGCGACCTACAATGAGCAGTTCTTC.